This T cell receptor beta chain appears in the sequencing data of a study of T cells in Graves' hyperthyroidism and ophthalmopathy. Study-level findings and limits: Most thyroid clonotypes expanded above 0.001 were also detected in blood. Median prediction lead before ophthalmopathy onset was around 6.9 months with the model.

Worth noting for this clonotype: Its target is unknown.

TCR beta CDR3 region amplification was performed from RNA transcripts. First-round RT-PCR of the TCR CDR3 relied on the HTBI primer set. Each CDR3 protein gets one entry after TCRdb re-called the multiplex PCR reads with MiXCR. The sample yields 480,000 or so distinct CDR3 sequences, 35% to 50% seen once. Uncontrolled infection, other autoimmune disease, pregnancy and lactation each barred patients from inclusion. In germline, CDR1 is ENHRY, CDR2 SYGVKD. Trimming cost V 10 bases and J 2 bases; bases outside gene matches: 11. This CDR3 contains 14 residues. The specimen sequenced was peripheral blood or thyroid tissue (not recorded which). This receptor was identified in an adult woman with Graves' disease, either hyperthyroidism or ophthalmopathy (not recorded which). This chain joins TRBV10-3 and TRBJ2-7; 7 nucleotides line up with TRBD1. The CDR3 region has the DNA TGTGCCAGCAGGGCAGGGGGTGCCGCCTACGAGCAGTACTTC. Amino acid sequence: CASRAGGAAYEQYF.